Included here is one T cell receptor (beta chain) sequence, with context. Grouping used clinical history reported by participants in a survey and questionnaire. Trimming cost V 5 bases and J 0 bases, with 8 bases left between them. This CDR3 spans 14 amino acids. Per the germline V gene, CDR1 is LNHDA and CDR2 is SQIVND (reference sequence). This entry comes from a study of blood T cell repertoires in COVID-19. Across the whole study: Sample material is recorded as cDNA or gDNA derived from T cells, B-cell-depleted T cells, or PBMCs.

Produced via immunoSEQ multiplex PCR; TCRdb's table is partial and in-frame only. The repertoire holds fewer than 600,000 clones, around 89% seen once, with less than 2% in the top ten. Sequenced material: PBMCs or T cells enriched from blood (not recorded which). The chain is built from TRBV19 and TRBJ2-1; a weak D match, TRBD2 (6 bases). The origin of this receptor is a middle-aged woman who had recovered from COVID-19. In DNA, the CDR3 is TGTGCCAGTAGTGGGACTCACTCCTACAATGAGCAGTTCTTC. This encodes CASSGTHSYNEQFF.